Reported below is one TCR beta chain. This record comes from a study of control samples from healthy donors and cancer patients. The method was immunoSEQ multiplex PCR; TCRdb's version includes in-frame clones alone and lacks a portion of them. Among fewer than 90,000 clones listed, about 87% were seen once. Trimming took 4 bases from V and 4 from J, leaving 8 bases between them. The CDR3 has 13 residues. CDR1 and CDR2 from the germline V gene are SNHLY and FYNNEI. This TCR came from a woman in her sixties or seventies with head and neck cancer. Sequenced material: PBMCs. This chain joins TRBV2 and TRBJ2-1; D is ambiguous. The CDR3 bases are TGTGCCAGCAGTGGCGGCAGGTACAATGAGCAGTTCTTC. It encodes CASSGGRYNEQFF.